This paragraph covers one T cell receptor (beta chain) sequence. Its antigen is still unknown. The PCR contained 60 Vbeta and 13 Jbeta primers. Profiled with immunoSEQ multiplex PCR; TCRdb holds only in-frame clones, not every one. The sample totals some 80,000 clones; its top ten clones hold about 1%. The data belong to a study of cytomegalovirus exposure and HLA in healthy donors. About the research overall: Within an early data release were about 80 million unique TCRs drawn from HLA-typed donors. Findings and caveats of the study: A later analysis linked fewer than 20,000 TCR beta sequences to HLA alleles at 0.05 false discovery rate. Overall, approximately 150 TCR beta chains were annotated as cytomegalovirus-associated.

The CDR3 has 15 residues. V gave up 4 bases and J gave up 2 bases; unmatched junction bases: 4. CDR1 and CDR2 (germline): SGHRS, YFSETQ. J is TRBJ1-4 and V is TRBV5-1; TRBD1 matches at 8 bases. The source of this sequence is a woman aged 25 to 39 in good health and CMV-seronegative. Sequencing was done on a sample of PBMCs. The CDR3, as DNA: TGCGCCAGCAGCGACAGGGGTAGCACTAATGAAAAACTGTTTTTT. This translates into CASSDRGSTNEKLFF.